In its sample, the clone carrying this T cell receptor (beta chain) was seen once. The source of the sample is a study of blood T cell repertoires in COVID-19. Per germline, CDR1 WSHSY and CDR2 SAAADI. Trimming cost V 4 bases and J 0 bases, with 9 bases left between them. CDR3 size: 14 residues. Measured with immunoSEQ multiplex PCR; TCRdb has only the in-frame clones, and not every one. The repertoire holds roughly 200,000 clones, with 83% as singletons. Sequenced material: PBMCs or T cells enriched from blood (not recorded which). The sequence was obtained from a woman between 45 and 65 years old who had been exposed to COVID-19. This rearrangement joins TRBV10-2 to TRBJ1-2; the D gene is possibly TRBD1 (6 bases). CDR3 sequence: CASSGGQANYGYTF. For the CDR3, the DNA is TGCGCCAGCAGTGGGGGGCAGGCTAACTATGGCTACACCTTC.